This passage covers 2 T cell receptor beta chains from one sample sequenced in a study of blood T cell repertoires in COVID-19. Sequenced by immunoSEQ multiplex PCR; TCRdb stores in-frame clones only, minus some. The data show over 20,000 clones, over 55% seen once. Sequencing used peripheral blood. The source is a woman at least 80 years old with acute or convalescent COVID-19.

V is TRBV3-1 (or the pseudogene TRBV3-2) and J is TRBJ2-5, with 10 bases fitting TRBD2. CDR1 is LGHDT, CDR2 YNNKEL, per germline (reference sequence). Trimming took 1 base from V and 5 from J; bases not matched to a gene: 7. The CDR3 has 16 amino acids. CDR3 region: CASSQASGGAGETQYF. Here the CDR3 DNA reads TGTGCCAGCAGCCAAGCGAGCGGGGGGGCCGGTGAGACCCAGTACTTC.

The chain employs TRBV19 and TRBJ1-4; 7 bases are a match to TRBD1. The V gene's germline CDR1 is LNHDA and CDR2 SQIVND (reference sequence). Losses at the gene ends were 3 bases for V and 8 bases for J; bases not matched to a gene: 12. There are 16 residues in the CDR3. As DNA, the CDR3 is TGTGCCAGTAGTATTGGAGGGACAGCACGTTTCGAAAAACTGTTTTTT. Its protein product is CASSIGGTARFEKLFF.